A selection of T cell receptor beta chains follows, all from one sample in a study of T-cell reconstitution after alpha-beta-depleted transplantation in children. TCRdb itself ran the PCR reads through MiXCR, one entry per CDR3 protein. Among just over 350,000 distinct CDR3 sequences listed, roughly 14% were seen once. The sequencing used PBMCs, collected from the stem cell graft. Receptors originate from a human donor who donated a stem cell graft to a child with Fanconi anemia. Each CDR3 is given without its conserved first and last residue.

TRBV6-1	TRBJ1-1	ASRVTGAQAWAF
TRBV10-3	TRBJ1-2	AISESNGLNYGYT
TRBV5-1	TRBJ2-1	ASSLGDISYNEQF
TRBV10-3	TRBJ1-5	AISEGRSGNQPQH
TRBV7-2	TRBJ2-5	ASSLNSGEYQETQY
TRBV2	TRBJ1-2	ASSEAQAGGTYGYT
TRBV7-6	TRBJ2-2	ASSLLGVSNTGELF
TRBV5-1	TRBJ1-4	ASSAGQGEGEKLF
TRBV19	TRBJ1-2	ASSRTGRAELYGYT
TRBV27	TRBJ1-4	ASSTAGATNEKLF
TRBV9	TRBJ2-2	ASSPQGTAGTGELF
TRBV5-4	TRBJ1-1	ASSRYTNTEAF
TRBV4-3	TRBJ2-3	ASSQDWGQHTDTQY
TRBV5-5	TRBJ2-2	ASTQAGTGFTGELF
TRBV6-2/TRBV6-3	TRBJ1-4	ASSYPGTGPEKLF
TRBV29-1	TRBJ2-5	SVWGAQETQY
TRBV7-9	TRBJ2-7	ASSHPQTGDYEQY
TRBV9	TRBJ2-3	ASSVDGGSTDTQY
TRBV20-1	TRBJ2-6	SARDTGSGANVLT
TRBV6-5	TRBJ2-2	ASHSGDGELF
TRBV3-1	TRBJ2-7	ASSSSGGYEQY
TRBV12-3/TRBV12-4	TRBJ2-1	ASSLGLHEQF
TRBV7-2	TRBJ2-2	ASSLVETSATGELF
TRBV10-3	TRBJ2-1	AISESPSSYNEQF